This T cell receptor beta chain is from a study of T-cell reconstitution after alpha-beta-depleted transplantation in children. The CDR3 spans 16 residues. Trimming took 7 bases from V and 0 from J, leaving 16 bases between them. CDR1 is MNHEY and CDR2 is SMNVEV in the germline V gene (reference sequence). Study-level points and caveats: Expanded graft clones numbering several hundred reportedly gave rise to alpha-beta T cells about two months after transplant. Some patients' high day-60 TCRbeta diversity was traced to surviving recipient T cells and thymic progenitors. By one year post-transplant, T-cell counts and diversity largely arose from T cells that were newly produced.

This clonotype was detected ten times or more. The antigen remains undetermined. A library of TCRbeta sequences, prepared with unique molecular identifiers, was generated. TCRdb reprocessed the PCR reads with MiXCR, giving one entry per CDR3 protein. The sample has 280,000 or so distinct CDR3 sequences, approximately 10% seen once. The V gene is TRBV27, the J gene TRBJ2-1; maybe TRBD2 (6 bases). The TCR originated in a male patient aged 2 to 9 who had a stem cell transplant for chronic granulomatous disease, so the T cells may come from the graft donor. The sequencing here drew on peripheral blood, taken 180 days after TCRalphabeta/CD19-depleted stem cell transplant. CDR3 sequence reads: CASKFGGTTSYNEQFF. The CDR3 nucleotides are TGTGCCAGCAAATTCGGCGGGACGACCTCCTACAATGAGCAGTTCTTC.